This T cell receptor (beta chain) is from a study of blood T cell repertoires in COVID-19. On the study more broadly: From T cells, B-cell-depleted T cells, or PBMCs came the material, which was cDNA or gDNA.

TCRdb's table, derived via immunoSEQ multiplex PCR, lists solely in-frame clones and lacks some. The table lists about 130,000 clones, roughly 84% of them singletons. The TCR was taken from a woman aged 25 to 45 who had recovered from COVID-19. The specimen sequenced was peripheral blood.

The CDR3 coding sequence is TGTGCCATCAGTGAGTCAGTAATTACCGGGACTAGCGGGGACAATGAGCAGTTCTTC. Residues: CAISESVITGTSGDNEQFF. The gene calls are TRBV10-3 and TRBJ2-1; TRBD2 matches at 13 bases. Germline-derived CDR1 and CDR2 are ENHRY and SYGVKD. Unmatched junction bases numbered 10, after V lost 0 bases and J lost 5 bases. CDR3 length: 19 residues.